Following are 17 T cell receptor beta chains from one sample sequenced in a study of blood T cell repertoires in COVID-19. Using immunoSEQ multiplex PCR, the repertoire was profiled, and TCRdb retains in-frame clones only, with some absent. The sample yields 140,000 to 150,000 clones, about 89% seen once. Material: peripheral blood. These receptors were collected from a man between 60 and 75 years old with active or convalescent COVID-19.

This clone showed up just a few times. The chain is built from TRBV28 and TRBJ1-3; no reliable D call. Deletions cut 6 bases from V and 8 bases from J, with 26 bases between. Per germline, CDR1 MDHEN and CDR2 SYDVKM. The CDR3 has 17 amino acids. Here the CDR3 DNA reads TGTGCCAGCAGCCGCCACCTCGGGAGGGCCTCCGAAGACACCATATATTTT. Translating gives CASSRHLGRASEDTIYF.

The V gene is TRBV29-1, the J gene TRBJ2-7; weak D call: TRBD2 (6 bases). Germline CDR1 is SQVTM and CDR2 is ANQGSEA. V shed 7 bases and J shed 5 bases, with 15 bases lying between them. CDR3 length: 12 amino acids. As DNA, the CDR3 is TGCAGCGCCGAGGGCGGCGGGGACGAGCAGTACTTC. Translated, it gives CSAEGGGDEQYF.

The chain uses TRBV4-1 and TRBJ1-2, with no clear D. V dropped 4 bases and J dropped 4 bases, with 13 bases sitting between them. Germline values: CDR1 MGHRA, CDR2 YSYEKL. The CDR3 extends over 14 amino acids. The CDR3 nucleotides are TGCGCCAGCAGCCCCGGAGGGTTGGGCTATGGCTACACCTTC. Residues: CASSPGGLGYGYTF.

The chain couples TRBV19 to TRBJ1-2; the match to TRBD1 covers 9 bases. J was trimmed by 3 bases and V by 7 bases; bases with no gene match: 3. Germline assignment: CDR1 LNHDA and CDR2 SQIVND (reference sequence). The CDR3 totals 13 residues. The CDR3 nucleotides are TGTGCCAGTACCAGGACAGGGGACTATGGCTACACCTTC. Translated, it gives CASTRTGDYGYTF.

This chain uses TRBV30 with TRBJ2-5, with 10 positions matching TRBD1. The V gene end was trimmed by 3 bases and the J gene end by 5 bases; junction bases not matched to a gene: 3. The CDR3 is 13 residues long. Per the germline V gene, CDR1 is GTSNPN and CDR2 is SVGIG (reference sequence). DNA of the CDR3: TGTGCCTGGAGAGGGACAGGGGTCGAGACCCAGTACTTC. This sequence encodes CAWRGTGVETQYF.

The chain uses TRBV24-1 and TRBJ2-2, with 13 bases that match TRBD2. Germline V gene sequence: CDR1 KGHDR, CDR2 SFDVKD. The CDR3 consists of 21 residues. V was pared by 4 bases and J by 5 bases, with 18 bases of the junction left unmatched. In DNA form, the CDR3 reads TGTGCCACCAGTGACCCAACGGGCGGGACTAGCGGGGTGTACGGGACCGGGGAGCTGTTTTTT. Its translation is CATSDPTGGTSGVYGTGELFF.

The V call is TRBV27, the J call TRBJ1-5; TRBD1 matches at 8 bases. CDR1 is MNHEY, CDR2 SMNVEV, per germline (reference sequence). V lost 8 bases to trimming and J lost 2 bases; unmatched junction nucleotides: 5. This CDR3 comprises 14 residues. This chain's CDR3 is CASATTGGNQPQHF. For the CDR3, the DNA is TGTGCCAGCGCCACGACAGGGGGCAATCAGCCCCAGCATTTT.

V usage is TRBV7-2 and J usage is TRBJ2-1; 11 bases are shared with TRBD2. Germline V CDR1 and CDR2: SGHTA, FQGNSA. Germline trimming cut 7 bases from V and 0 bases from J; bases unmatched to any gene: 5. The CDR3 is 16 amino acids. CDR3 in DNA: TGTGCCAGCACCGGTAGCGGGAGGGGCTCCTACAATGAGCAGTTCTTC. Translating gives CASTGSGRGSYNEQFF.

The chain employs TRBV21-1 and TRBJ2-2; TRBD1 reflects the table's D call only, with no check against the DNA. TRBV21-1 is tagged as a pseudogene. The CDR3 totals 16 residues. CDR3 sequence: CASSKARDRVPGELFF. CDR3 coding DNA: TGTGCCAGCAGCAAAGCCCGGGACAGGGTCCCCGGGGAGCTGTTTTTT.

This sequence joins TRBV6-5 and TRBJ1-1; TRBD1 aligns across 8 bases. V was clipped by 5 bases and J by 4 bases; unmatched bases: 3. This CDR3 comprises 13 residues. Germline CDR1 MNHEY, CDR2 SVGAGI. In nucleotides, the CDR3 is TGTGCCAGCAGTCTCGGACAGGGCACTGAAGCTTTCTTT. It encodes CASSLGQGTEAFF.

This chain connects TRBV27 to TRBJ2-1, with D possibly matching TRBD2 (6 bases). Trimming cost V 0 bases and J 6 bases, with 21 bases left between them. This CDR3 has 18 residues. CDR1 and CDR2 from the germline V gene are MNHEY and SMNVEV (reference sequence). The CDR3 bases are TGTGCCAGCAGTTTATCCCCATCGTCGGGCGGGCGGGGCAATGAGCAGTTCTTC. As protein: CASSLSPSSGGRGNEQFF.

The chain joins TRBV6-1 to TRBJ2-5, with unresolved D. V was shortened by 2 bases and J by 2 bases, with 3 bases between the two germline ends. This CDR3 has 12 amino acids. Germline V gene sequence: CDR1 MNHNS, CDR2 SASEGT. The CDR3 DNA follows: TGTGCCAGCAGTGAACAGCAAGAGACCCAGTACTTC. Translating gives CASSEQQETQYF.

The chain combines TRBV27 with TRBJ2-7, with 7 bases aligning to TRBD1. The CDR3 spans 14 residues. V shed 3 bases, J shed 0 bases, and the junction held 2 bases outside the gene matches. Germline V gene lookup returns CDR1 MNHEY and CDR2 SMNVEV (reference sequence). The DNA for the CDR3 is TGTGCCAGCAGTTTCGACAGGGCCTCCTACGAGCAGTACTTC. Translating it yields CASSFDRASYEQYF.

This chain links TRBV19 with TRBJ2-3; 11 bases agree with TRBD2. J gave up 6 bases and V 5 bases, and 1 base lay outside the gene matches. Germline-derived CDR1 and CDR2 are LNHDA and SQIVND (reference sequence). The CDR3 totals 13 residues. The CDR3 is CASSSSGGDTQYF. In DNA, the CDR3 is TGTGCCAGTAGTTCTAGCGGGGGGGATACGCAGTATTTT.

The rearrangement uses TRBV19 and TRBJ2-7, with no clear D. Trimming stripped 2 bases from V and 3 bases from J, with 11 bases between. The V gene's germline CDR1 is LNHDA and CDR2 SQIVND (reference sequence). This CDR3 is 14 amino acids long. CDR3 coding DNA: TGTGCCAGTAGTATAAGAAGTAGTCGCTACGAGCAGTACTTC. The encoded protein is CASSIRSSRYEQYF. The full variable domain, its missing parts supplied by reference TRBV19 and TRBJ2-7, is DGGITQSPKYLFRKEGQNVTLSCEQNLNHDAMYWYRQDPGQGLRLIYYSQIVNDFQKGDIAEGYSVSREKKESFPLTVTSAQKNPTAFYLCASSIRSSRYEQYFGPGTRLTVT.

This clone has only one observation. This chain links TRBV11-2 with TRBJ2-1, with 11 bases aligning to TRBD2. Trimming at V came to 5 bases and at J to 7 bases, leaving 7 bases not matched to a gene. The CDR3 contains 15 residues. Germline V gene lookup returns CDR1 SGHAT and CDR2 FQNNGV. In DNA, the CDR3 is TGTGCCAGCAGCGTACTAGCGGGAGTAGGGAATGAGCAGTTCTTC. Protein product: CASSVLAGVGNEQFF.

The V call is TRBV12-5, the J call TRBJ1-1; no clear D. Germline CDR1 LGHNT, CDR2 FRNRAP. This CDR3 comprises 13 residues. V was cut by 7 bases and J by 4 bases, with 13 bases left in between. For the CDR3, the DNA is TGTGCTAGTGTTGCAAAATCGGGCACTGAAGCTTTCTTT. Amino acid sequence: CASVAKSGTEAFF.